This TCR beta chain derives from a study of blood T cell repertoires in COVID-19. Looking at the study overall: Some COVID-19 samples were acute and others convalescent; all came from the United States, Italy and Spain. The cDNA or gDNA used as material had been derived from T cells, B-cell-depleted T cells, or PBMCs.

Authors' analysis steps: From reference gene primer amplification, estimates of nucleated cell counts were derived. The data were produced by immunoSEQ multiplex PCR, yet TCRdb's version contains in-frame clones alone and is incomplete. From that table come the V and J calls and clone size; the DNA was used to work out D and trimming. This sample has 65,000 or so clones, with just under 85% found just once. The CDR3 is 13 residues long. Germline loops: CDR1 SGHKS, CDR2 YYEKEE (reference sequence). The V and J ends lost 0 bases and 15 bases respectively, with 16 bases between them. The receptor's source is a man aged 55 to 70 with acute or convalescent COVID-19. The sample consisted of peripheral blood. The chain joins TRBV5-5 to TRBJ1-5; tentatively, D is TRBD1 (6 bases). Here the CDR3 reads CASSLELQGRWHF. CDR3 bases: TGTGCCAGCAGCTTGGAACTACAGGGTCGATGGCATTTT.